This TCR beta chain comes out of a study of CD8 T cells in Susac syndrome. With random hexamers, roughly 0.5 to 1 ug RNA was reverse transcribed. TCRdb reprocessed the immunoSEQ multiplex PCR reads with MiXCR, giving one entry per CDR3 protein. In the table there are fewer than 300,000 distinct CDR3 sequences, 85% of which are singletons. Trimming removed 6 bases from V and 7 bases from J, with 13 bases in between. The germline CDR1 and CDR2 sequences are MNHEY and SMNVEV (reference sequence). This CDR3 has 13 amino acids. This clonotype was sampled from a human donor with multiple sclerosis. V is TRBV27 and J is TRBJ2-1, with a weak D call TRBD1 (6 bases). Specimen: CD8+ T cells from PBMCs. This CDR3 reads CASRDRFWNEQFF. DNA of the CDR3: TGTGCCAGCAGGGACAGATTTTGGAATGAGCAGTTCTTC.